The rows below give T cell receptor beta chains drawn from one sample of a study of shared clonotypes between healthy human individuals. TCRdb keeps only in-frame clones here, not all; method: immunoSEQ multiplex PCR. In the table there are roughly 1 million clones, approximately 78% of which are singletons. Sample: memory CD4+ T cells from PBMCs. The receptors come from a man younger than 35 in good health. Some clones in this sample may be carry-over from other donors' samples. Each CDR3 is given with its conserved first and last residue. For some rows the clone size is stated as once, few or many, or as a class when expanded; others skip it.

TRBJ2-5 | TRBV7-8 | - | CASSLEGAGGETQYF
TRBJ1-1 | TRBV18 | - | CASSPRQQGNTEAFF
TRBJ1-5 | TRBV7-6 | - | CASSRTGGAGNQPQHF
TRBJ2-7 | TRBV4-2 | once | CASSQGTGQGNYEQYF
TRBJ2-2 | TRBV23-1 | - | CASSQGYREGTGELFF
TRBJ2-7 | TRBV7-2 | - | CASSLDKGPYEQYF
TRBJ2-1 | TRBV7-3 | - | CASSFRLAGGNNEQFF
TRBJ2-5 | TRBV18 | - | CASSPPAPMETQYF
TRBJ1-5 | TRBV18 | few | CASSPSGARNQPQHF
TRBJ1-5 | TRBV5-1 | few | CASSPTGGQPQHF
TRBJ1-3 | TRBV10-2 | - | CASTRTGTSGNTIYF
TRBJ2-7 | TRBV5-1 | - | CASQQGQGHHEQYF
TRBJ2-3 | TRBV29-1 | once | CSVVRGTSTDTQYF
TRBJ1-1 | TRBV19 | - | CASSINGGTEAFF
TRBJ1-4 | TRBV6-6 | few | CASRRSANEKLFF
TRBJ2-6 | TRBV5-1 | - | CASSLGKPGANVLTF
TRBJ2-2 | TRBV7-8 | - | CASSPPGWRSGELFF
TRBJ1-5 | TRBV16 | - | CASSQSTNQPQHF
TRBJ2-1 | TRBV11-2 | - | CASSSPGREGRWNEQFF
TRBJ1-2 | TRBV28 | - | CASSSPRGQGGGYTF
TRBJ2-2 | TRBV11-2 | - | CASSIRQVTNTGELFF
TRBJ2-2 | TRBV5-4 | few | CASSPQEGGHTGELFF
TRBJ2-5 | TRBV5-6 | - | CASSFPGTTQETQYF
TRBJ2-1 | TRBV18 | - | CASSSGQGRRDEQFF
TRBJ2-7 | TRBV7-3 | - | CASSRDRFSYEQYF
TRBJ1-4 | TRBV5-1 | - | CASSAQGSEKLFF
TRBJ1-5 | TRBV19 | - | CASSTSRRGNQPQHF
TRBJ2-2 | TRBV2 | - | CASSENNFGELFF
TRBJ2-1 | TRBV5-6 | once | CASSAPSYSYNEQFF
TRBJ2-1 | TRBV5-4 | - | CARSSLLAGNNEQFF
TRBJ2-2 | TRBV7-3 | - | CASSLEVNTGELFF
TRBJ1-1 | TRBV27 | - | CASSSGARTNTEAFF
TRBJ2-3 | TRBV6-5 | - | CASSYRAASTDTQYF
TRBJ2-7 | TRBV9 | - | CASSPRGAGSYEQYF
TRBJ1-5 | TRBV29-1 | few | CSVAEEYSNQPQHF
TRBJ1-1 | TRBV7-9 | few | CASSFYSRGEAFF
TRBJ1-1 | TRBV5-1 | - | CASSPGQGTTEAFF
TRBJ1-1 | TRBV20-1 | once | CSAIGSTEAFF
TRBJ1-2 | TRBV28 | - | CASSSRPDLGYTF
TRBJ1-2 | TRBV5-1 | - | CASSRGDYGYTF
TRBJ2-7 | TRBV6-5 | - | CASSSRSAGGWEQYF
TRBJ1-5 | TRBV14 | few | CASSQDEYSNQPQHF
TRBJ1-4 | TRBV18 | - | CASSPPGQGGEKLFF
TRBJ1-2 | TRBV18 | once | CASSPPAGDYGYTF
TRBJ2-1 | TRBV6-6 | - | CASSPSTSGIPNEQFF
TRBJ2-5 | TRBV7-9 | few | CASSLMDGGETQYF
TRBJ1-2 | TRBV12-5 | - | CASTTEMAISSGYGYTF
TRBJ1-3 | TRBV5-8 | - | CASSLEGFGNTIYF
TRBJ2-2 | TRBV7-9 | few | CASQPHDRNTGELFF
TRBJ2-7 | TRBV20-1 | - | CSARVAHEQYF
TRBJ2-2 | TRBV21-1 | once | CASSKCPGWQKVENTGELFF
TRBJ2-7 | TRBV2 | - | CASRVQGSSYEQYF
TRBJ1-4 | TRBV5-5 | - | CASSLAGDLRTNEKLFF